This entry concerns a single T cell receptor (beta chain). This entry belongs to a study of blood T cell repertoires in COVID-19. As for the study in general: Recovered participants had two consecutive negative NP/OP PCR tests, healthcare professional clearance, or symptom resolution. The United States, Italy and Spain supplied acute and convalescent COVID-19 samples.

Method: immunoSEQ multiplex PCR; TCRdb's copy keeps in-frame clones and lacks some. The table has about 210,000 clones, over 75% seen once. Germline values: CDR1 MNHEY, CDR2 SMNVEV (reference sequence). CDR3 size: 15 residues. The V gene lost 2 bases and the J gene lost 5 bases, with 15 bases spanning the gap. Adults between roughly 18 and 95 years of age took part from 20 to 25 US areas. Membership in each cohort depended on participant-reported clinical history. Source material: PBMCs or T cells enriched from blood (not recorded which). This rearrangement joins TRBV27 to TRBJ2-5, with a tentative D call TRBD2 (6 bases). This clonotype originated in a man aged 25-45 years in a cohort exposed to, infected with or recovered from COVID-19 (not recorded which). CDR3 sequence: CASSLARGGQETQYF. CDR3 nucleotides: TGTGCCAGCAGTTTAGCCCGAGGAGGGCAGGAGACCCAGTACTTC.